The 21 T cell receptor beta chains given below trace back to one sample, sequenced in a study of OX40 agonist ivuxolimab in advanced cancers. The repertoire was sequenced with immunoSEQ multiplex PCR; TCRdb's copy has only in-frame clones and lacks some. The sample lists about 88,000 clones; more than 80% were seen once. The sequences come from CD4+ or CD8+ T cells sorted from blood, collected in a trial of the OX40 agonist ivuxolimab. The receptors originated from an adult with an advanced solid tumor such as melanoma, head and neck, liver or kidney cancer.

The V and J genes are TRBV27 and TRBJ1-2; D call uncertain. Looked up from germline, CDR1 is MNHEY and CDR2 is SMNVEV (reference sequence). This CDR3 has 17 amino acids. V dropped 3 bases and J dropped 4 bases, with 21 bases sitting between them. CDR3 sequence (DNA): TGTGCCAGCAGTTTCTGGTGGCAGTCGAGGAGCCGCTATGGCTACACCTTC. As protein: CASSFWWQSRSRYGYTF.

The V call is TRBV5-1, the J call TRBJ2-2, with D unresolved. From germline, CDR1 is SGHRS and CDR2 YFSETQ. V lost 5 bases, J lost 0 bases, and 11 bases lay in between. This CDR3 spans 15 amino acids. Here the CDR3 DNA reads TGCGCCAGCAGAGGCGACCCGGCGAACACCGGGGAGCTGTTTTTT. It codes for CASRGDPANTGELFF.

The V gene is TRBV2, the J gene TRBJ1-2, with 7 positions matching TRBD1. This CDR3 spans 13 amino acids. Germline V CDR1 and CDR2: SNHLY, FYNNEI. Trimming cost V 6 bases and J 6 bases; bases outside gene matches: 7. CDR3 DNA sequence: TGTGCCAGCAGAACCGACAGGGAACATGGCTACACCTTC. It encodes CASRTDREHGYTF.

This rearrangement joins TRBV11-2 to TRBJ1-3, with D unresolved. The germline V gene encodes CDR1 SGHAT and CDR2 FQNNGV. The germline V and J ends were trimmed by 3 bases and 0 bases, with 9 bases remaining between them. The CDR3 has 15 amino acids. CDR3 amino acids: CASSFTASSGNTIYF. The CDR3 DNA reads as TGTGCCAGCAGCTTCACAGCCAGCTCTGGAAACACCATATATTTT.

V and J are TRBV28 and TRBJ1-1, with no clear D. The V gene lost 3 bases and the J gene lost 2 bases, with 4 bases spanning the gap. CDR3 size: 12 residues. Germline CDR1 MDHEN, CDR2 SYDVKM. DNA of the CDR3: TGTGCCAGCAGTTTGAGCAACACTGAAGCTTTCTTT. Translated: CASSLSNTEAFF. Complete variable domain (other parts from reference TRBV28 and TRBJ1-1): DVKVTQSSRYLVKRTGEKVFLECVQDMDHENMFWYRQDPGLGLRLIYFSYDVKMKEKGDIPEGYSVSREKKERFSLILESASTNQTSMYLCASSLSNTEAFFGQGTRLTVV.

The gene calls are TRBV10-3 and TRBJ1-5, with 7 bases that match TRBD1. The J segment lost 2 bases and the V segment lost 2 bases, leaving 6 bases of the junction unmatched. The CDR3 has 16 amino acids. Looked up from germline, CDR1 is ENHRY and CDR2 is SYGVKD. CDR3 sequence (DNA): TGTGCCATCAGTGAGCGGGGGACAGCCGGCAATCAGCCCCAGCATTTT. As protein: CAISERGTAGNQPQHF.

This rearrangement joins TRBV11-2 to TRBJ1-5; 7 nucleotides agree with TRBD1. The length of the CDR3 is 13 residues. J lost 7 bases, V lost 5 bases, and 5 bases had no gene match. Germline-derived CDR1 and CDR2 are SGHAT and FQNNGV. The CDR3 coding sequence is TGTGCCAGCAGCAGGGGGCATGAACAGCCCCAGCATTTT. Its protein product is CASSRGHEQPQHF.

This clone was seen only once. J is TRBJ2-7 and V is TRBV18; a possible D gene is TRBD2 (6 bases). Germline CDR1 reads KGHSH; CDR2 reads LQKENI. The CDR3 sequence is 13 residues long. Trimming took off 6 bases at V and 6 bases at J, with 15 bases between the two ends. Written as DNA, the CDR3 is TGTGCCAGCTCGCCGGGTGGGGGGAGCGAGCAGTACGTC. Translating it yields CASSPGGGSEQYV.

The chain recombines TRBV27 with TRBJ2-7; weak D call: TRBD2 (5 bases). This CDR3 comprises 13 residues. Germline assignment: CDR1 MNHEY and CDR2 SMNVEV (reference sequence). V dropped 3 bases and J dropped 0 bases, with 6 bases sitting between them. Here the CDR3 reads CASSFRDSYEQYF. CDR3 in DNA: TGTGCCAGCAGTTTTCGGGACTCCTACGAGCAGTACTTC.

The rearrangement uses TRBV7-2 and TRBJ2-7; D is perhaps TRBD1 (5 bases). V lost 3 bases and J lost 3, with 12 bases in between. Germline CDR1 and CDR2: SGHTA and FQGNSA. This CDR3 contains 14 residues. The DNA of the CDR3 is TGTGCCAGCAGCTTCGGTCATAGGGGCTACGAGCAGTACGTC. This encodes CASSFGHRGYEQYV.

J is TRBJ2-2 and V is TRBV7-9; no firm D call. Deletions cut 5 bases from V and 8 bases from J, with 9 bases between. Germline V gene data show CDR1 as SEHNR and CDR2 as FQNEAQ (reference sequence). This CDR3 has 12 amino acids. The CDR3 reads CASSNSGGELFF. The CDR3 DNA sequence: TGTGCCAGCAGCAATAGTGGAGGGGAGCTGTTTTTT.

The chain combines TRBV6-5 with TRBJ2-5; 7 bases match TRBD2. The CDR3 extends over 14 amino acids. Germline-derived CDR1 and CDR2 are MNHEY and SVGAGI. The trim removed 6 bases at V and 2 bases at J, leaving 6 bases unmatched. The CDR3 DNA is TGTGCCAGCAGCCGCGGGGGAGTTCAAGAGACCCAGTACTTC. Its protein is CASSRGGVQETQYF.

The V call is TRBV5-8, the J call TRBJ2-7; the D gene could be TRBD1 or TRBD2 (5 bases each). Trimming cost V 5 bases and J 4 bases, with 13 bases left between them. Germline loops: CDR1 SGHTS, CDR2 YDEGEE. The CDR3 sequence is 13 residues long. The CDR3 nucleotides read TGTGCCAGCAGTCGGGGACCTCTATACGAGCAGTACTTC. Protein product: CASSRGPLYEQYF.

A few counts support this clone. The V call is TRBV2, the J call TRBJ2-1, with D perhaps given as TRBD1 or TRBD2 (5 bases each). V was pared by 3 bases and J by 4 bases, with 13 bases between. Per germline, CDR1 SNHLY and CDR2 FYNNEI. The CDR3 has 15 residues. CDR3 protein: CASSDWDQLYNEQFF. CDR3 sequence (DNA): TGTGCCAGCAGTGACTGGGACCAGCTTTACAATGAGCAGTTCTTC.

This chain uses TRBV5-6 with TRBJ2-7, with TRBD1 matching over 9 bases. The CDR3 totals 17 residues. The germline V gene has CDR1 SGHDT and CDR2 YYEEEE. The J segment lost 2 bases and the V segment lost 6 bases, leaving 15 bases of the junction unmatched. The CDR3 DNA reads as TGTGCCAGCATCACGTTCACAGGGGGCGCAGTCACCTACGAGCAGTACTTC. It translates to CASITFTGGAVTYEQYF.

CDR3 residues: CASRGLGQPNSVFF. CDR3 in DNA: TGCGCCAGCAGGGGGCTCGGGCAGCCGAATTCGGTGTTTTTT. The chain recombines TRBV10-2 with TRBJ1-4; D possibly corresponds to TRBD1 (5 bases). The CDR3 extends over 14 amino acids. Germline CDR1 and CDR2: WSHSY and SAAADI. Trimming stripped 6 bases from V and 15 bases from J, with 23 bases between.

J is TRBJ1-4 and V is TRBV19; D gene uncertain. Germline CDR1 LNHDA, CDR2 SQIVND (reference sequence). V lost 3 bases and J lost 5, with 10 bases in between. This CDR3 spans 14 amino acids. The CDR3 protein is CASSIRQPNEKLFF. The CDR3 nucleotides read TGTGCCAGTAGTATTCGGCAGCCGAATGAAAAACTGTTTTTT.

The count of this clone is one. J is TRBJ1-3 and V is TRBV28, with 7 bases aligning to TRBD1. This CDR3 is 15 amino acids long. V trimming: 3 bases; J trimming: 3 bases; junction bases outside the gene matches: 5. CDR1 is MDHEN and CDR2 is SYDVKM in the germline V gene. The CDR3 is CASSLGSGGGNTIYF. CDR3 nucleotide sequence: TGTGCCAGCAGTTTGGGTTCAGGGGGTGGAAACACCATATATTTT.

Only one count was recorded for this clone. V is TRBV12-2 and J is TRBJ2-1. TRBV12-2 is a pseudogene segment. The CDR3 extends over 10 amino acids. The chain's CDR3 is CALPGDEQFF. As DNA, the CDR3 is TGTGCCCTTCCGGGCGATGAGCAGTTCTTC.

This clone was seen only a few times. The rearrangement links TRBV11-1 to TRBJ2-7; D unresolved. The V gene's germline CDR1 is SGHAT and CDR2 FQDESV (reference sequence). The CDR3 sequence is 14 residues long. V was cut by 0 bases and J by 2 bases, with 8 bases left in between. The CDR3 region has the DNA TGTGCCAGCAGCTTAGCACCATCACCCTACGAGCAGTACTTC. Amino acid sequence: CASSLAPSPYEQYF.

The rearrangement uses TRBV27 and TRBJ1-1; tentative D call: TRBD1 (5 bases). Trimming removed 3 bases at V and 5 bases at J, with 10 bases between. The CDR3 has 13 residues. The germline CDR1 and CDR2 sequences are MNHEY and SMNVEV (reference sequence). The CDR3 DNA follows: TGTGCCAGCAGTTTCTCAGGGATTACTGAAGCTTTCTTT. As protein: CASSFSGITEAFF.